This TCR beta chain was observed in a study of shared clonotypes between healthy human individuals. The wider study: For every donor, three CD4 naive, three CD4 memory, two CD8 naive and one CD8 memory plates were used.

About this clone itself: The antigen remains undetermined.

Over several immunoSEQ plates, each subset's genomic DNA was distributed in even portions. TCRdb's table, derived via immunoSEQ multiplex PCR, lists solely in-frame clones and lacks some. The sample shows over a million clones, 70% to 80% of them seen only once. Whole-study results and caveats: Non-shared clonotypes were found to have lower generation probabilities than the clonotypes that were shared by all four of the sorted-subset donors.

Trimming stripped 10 bases from V and 3 bases from J, with 16 bases between. This CDR3 comprises 13 residues. CDR1 MNHNY and CDR2 SVGAGI come from the germline V gene (reference sequence). The receptor was isolated from a man aged 18 to 35 in good health. Some clones in this sample may be carry-over from other donors' samples. The chain has TRBV6-6 and TRBJ2-7; no clear D gene. Sequenced: memory CD4+ T cells from PBMCs. Subset reported: CD45RA-negative fraction. CDR3 sequence reads: CAIRGRSDYEQYF. The CDR3 DNA is TGTGCCATCAGAGGCAGGTCGGACTACGAGCAGTACTTC.